This T cell receptor (beta chain) was sequenced during a study of T-cell reconstitution after alpha-beta-depleted transplantation in children. This clonotype has at least ten counts. Unique molecular identifiers featured in how the TCRbeta library was prepared. Using its own MiXCR run on the PCR reads, TCRdb lists one record per CDR3 protein. The table includes 400,000 to 550,000 distinct CDR3 sequences, roughly 10% detected once. Germline values: CDR1 MNHEY, CDR2 SVGAGI. This CDR3 is 15 amino acids long. Losses at the gene ends were 3 bases for V and 4 bases for J; bases not matched to a gene: 7. This clonotype was obtained from a child aged 2 to 10 with inherited bone marrow failure, due to receive a stem cell transplant. This material consisted of PBMCs, taken before TCRalphabeta/CD19-depleted stem cell transplant. The chain joins TRBV6-5 to TRBJ2-7; 9 nucleotides line up with TRBD1. CDR3 nucleotides: TGTGCCAGCAGTTATTTGACAGGGGGGATATACGAGCAGTACTTC. It yields the protein CASSYLTGGIYEQYF.